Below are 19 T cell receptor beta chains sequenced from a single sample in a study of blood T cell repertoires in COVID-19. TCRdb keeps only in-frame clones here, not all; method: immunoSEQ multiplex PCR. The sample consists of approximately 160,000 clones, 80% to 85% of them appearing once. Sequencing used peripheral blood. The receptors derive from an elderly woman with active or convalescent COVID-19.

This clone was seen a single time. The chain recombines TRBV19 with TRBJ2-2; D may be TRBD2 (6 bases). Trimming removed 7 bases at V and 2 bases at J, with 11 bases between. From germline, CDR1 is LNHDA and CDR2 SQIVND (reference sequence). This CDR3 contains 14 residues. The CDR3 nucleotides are TGTGCCAGTACACGCGGGGCAAACACCGGGGAGCTGTTTTTT. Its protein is CASTRGANTGELFF.

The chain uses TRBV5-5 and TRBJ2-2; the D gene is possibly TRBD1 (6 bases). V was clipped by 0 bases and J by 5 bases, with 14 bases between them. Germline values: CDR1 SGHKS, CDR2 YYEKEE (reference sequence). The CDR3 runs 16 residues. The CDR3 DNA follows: TGTGCCAGCAGCTTGGCGGCAGGGGTAGGGACCGGGGAGCTGTTTTTT. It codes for CASSLAAGVGTGELFF.

The CDR3 spells CASSQRGYGYTF. The CDR3 DNA is TGTGCCAGCAGTCAACGGGGCTATGGCTACACCTTC. The chain employs TRBV6-5 and TRBJ1-2; D unclear. V lost 5 bases to trimming and J lost 4 bases, with 8 bases between them. Germline V lookup: CDR1 MNHEY, CDR2 SVGAGI. CDR3 length: 12 residues.

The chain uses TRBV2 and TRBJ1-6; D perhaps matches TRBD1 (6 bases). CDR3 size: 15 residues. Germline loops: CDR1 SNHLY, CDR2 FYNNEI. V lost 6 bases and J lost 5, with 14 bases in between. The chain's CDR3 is CASSPPGQDNSPLHF. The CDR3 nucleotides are TGTGCCAGCAGCCCTCCGGGACAAGATAATTCACCCCTCCACTTT.

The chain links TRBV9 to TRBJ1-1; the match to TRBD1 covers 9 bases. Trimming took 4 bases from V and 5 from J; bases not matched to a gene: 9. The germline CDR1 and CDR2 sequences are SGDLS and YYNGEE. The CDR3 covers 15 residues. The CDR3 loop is CASSPRQGGWTEAFF. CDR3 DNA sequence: TGTGCCAGCAGCCCCCGACAGGGGGGGTGGACTGAAGCTTTCTTT.

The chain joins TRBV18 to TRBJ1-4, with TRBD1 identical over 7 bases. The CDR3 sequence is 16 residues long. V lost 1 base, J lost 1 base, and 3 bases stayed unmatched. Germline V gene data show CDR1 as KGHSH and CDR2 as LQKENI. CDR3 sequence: CASSPQQGQTNEKLFF. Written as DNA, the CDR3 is TGTGCCAGCTCACCACAACAGGGGCAAACTAATGAAAAACTGTTTTTT. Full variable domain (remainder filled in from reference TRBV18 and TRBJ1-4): NAGVMQNPRHLVRRRGQEARLRCSPMKGHSHVYWYRQLPEEGLKFMVYLQKENIIDESGMPKERFSAEFPKEGPSILRIQQVVRGDSAAYFCASSPQQGQTNEKLFFGSGTQLSVL.

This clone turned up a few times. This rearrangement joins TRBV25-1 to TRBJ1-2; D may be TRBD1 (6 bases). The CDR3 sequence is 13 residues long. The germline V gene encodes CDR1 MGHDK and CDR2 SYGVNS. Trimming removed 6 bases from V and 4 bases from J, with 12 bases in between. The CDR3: CASRGALGYGYTF. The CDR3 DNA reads TGTGCCAGCAGGGGGGCCTTGGGCTATGGCTACACCTTC.

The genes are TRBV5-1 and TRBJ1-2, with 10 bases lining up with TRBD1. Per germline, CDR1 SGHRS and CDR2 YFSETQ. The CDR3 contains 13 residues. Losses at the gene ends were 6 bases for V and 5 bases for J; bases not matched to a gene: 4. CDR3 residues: CASTQGQGYGYTF. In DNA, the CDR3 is TGCGCCAGCACCCAGGGACAGGGGTATGGCTACACCTTC.

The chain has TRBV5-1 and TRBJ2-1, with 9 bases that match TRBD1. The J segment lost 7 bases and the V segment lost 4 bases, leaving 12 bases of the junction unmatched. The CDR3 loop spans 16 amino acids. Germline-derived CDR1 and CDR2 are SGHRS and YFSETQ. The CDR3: CASSLQGAVTSNEQFF. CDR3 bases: TGCGCCAGCAGCCTACAGGGGGCCGTTACTTCGAATGAGCAGTTCTTC.

CDR3 sequence: CASSYPRGAGIGGELFF. The CDR3 bases are TGTGCCAGCAGTTACCCAAGGGGAGCGGGCATCGGAGGGGAGCTGTTTTTT. This chain joins TRBV6-2 or TRBV6-3 and TRBJ2-2; TRBD2 is a possible D gene (6 bases). Germline loops: CDR1 MNHEY, CDR2 SVGEGT. This CDR3 spans 17 amino acids. The V and J ends lost 2 bases and 8 bases respectively, with 21 bases between them.

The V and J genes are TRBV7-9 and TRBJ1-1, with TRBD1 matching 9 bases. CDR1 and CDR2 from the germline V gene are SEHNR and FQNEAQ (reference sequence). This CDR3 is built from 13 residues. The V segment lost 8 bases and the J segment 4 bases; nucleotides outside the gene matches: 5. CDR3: CASRDRASTEAFF. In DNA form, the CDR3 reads TGTGCCAGCCGGGACAGGGCCTCCACTGAAGCTTTCTTT.

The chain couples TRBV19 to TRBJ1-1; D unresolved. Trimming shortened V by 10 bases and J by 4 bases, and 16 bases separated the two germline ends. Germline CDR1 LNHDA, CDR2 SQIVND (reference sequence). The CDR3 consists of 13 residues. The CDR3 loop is CATRPSRPTEAFF. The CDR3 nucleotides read TGTGCCACCCGACCCTCGAGGCCCACTGAAGCTTTCTTT.

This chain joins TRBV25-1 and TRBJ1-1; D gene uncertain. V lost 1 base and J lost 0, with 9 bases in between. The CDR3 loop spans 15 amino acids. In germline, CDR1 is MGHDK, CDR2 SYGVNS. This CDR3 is CASSEFGSMNTEAFF. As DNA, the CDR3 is TGTGCCAGCAGTGAATTTGGGAGCATGAACACTGAAGCTTTCTTT.

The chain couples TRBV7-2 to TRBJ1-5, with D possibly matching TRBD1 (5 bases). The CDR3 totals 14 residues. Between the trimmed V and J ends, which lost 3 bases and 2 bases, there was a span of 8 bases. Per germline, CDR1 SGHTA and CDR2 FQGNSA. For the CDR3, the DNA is TGTGCCAGCAGCTTGTCGGGGGGCAATCAGCCCCAGCATTTT. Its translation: CASSLSGGNQPQHF. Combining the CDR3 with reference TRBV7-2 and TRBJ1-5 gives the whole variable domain GAGVSQSPSNKVTEKGKDVELRCDPISGHTALYWYRQSLGQGLEFLIYFQGNSAPDKSGLPSDRFSAERTGGSVSTLTIQRTQQEDSAVYLCASSLSGGNQPQHFGDGTRLSIL.

The DNA for the CDR3 is TGTGCCAGCAGCTTAGCGGGGGGCGGCCGGTACAATGAGCAGTTCTTC. Translation: CASSLAGGGRYNEQFF. The rearrangement uses TRBV11-2 and TRBJ2-1; a weak D match, TRBD2 (7 bases). Germline CDR1 and CDR2: SGHAT and FQNNGV. This CDR3 is built from 16 residues. The V gene lost 1 base and the J gene lost 4 bases, with 14 bases spanning the gap.

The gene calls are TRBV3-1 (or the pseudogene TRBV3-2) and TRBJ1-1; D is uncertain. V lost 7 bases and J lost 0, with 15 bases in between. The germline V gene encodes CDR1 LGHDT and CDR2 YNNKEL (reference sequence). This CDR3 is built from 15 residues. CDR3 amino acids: CASTPGLLLNTEAFF. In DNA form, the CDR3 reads TGTGCCAGCACCCCAGGCCTACTTCTGAACACTGAAGCTTTCTTT.

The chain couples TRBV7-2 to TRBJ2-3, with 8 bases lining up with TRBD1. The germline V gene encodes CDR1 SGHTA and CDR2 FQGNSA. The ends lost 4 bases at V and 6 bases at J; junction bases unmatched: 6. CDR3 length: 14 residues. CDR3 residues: CASSYRQGLDTQYF. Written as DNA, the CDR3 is TGTGCCAGCAGCTACCGACAGGGGCTGGATACGCAGTATTTT.

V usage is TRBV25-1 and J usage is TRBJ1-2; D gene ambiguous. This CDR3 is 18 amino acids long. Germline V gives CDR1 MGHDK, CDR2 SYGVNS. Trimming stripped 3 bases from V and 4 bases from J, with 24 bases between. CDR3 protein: CASSDPGWREPFSYGYTF. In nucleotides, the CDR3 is TGTGCCAGCAGTGACCCCGGGTGGAGGGAGCCCTTTAGCTATGGCTACACCTTC.

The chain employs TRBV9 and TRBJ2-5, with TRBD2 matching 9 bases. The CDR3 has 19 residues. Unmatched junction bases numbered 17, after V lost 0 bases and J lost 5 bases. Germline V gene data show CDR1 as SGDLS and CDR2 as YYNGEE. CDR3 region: CASSVGSASGVIRAETQYF. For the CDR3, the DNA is TGTGCCAGCAGCGTAGGAAGTGCTAGCGGGGTGATACGCGCTGAGACCCAGTACTTC.